This T cell receptor beta chain was sequenced during a study of beta chain features in type 1 diabetes. The authors reverse transcribed all of the isolated RNA, so sequencing captured expressed TCRB transcripts. Data came from immunoSEQ multiplex PCR; TCRdb stores just in-frame clones and leaves some out. The table has 300,000 to 400,000 clones, roughly 8% seen once. This clone was detected only a few times. Sequenced sample: central memory CD4+ T cells from blood. This receptor was taken from a woman between 18 and 29 years old in good health.

The CDR3 DNA is TGTGCCAGCAGCCCCCTAGCGGGAGGGCTTGAGCAGTTCTTC. Protein sequence: CASSPLAGGLEQFF. The rearrangement joins TRBV4-2 to TRBJ2-1; 12 positions match TRBD2. From germline, CDR1 is LGHNA and CDR2 YNFKEQ. Trimming at V came to 4 bases and at J to 9 bases, leaving 4 bases not matched to a gene. The CDR3 runs 14 residues.